The 10 T cell receptor beta chains below all came from one sample that was sequenced in a study of cytomegalovirus exposure and HLA in healthy donors. This table comes from immunoSEQ multiplex PCR, and its TCRdb copy is limited to in-frame clones, with some not included. The table includes fewer than 200,000 clones, 85% to 90% detected once. Sequenced material: PBMCs. These receptors were taken from a woman younger than 45 in good health and CMV-seronegative.

The chain links TRBV2 to TRBJ1-5; D unclear. Germline CDR1 SNHLY, CDR2 FYNNEI. The ends were cut back, 4 bases at V and 5 bases at J, with 9 bases in the middle. The CDR3 is 13 amino acids. The CDR3 loop is CASSVRLHQPQHF. The CDR3 DNA sequence: TGTGCCAGCAGTGTCCGACTACATCAGCCCCAGCATTTT.

The rearrangement joins TRBV6-1 to TRBJ2-3; 10 nucleotides align to TRBD2. The CDR3 is made up of 15 amino acids. CDR1 MNHNS and CDR2 SASEGT come from the germline V gene. V trimming: 4 bases; J trimming: 5 bases; junction bases outside the gene matches: 6. The CDR3 nucleotides are TGTGCCAGCAGTGTCTCAGCGGGGGGGCGAGATACGCAGTATTTT. Its protein product is CASSVSAGGRDTQYF.

This clone was found a few times. V and J are TRBV6-5 and TRBJ1-2, with D possibly TRBD1 on 6 matching bases. This CDR3 is built from 16 residues. Germline assignment: CDR1 MNHEY and CDR2 SVGAGI. Trimming took off 0 bases at V and 4 bases at J, with 15 bases between the two ends. The DNA for the CDR3 is TGTGCCAGCAGTTACTCGACAGGTTCGAGGTCCTATGGCTACACCTTC. The encoded protein is CASSYSTGSRSYGYTF.

This chain uses TRBV5-1 with TRBJ1-2; TRBD1 aligns across 7 bases. The germline V gene encodes CDR1 SGHRS and CDR2 YFSETQ. With 4 bases clipped from V and 4 bases from J, the junction kept 4 bases outside the gene matches. The CDR3 has 13 residues. CDR3 amino acids: CASSPGTAYGYTF. The CDR3 coding sequence is TGCGCCAGCAGCCCCGGGACAGCCTATGGCTACACCTTC. Complete variable domain (other parts from reference TRBV5-1 and TRBJ1-2): KAGVTQTPRYLIKTRGQQVTLSCSPISGHRSVSWYQQTPGQGLQFLFEYFSETQRNKGNFPGRFSGRQFSNSRSEMNVSTLELGDSALYLCASSPGTAYGYTFGSGTRLTVV.

The rearrangement joins TRBV19 to TRBJ1-1; no clear D. Trimming took 6 bases from V and 4 from J, leaving 6 bases between them. The CDR3 loop spans 11 amino acids. Germline CDR1 is LNHDA and CDR2 is SQIVND (reference sequence). The CDR3 coding sequence is TGTGCCAGTAGGTCGTCCACTGAAGCTTTCTTT. Translation: CASRSSTEAFF.

This clone came up once. The J gene is TRBJ2-1, the V gene TRBV19, with 12 bases fitting TRBD2. V lost 5 bases, J lost 7 bases, and 9 bases stayed unmatched. From germline, CDR1 is LNHDA and CDR2 SQIVND (reference sequence). The CDR3 sequence is 16 residues long. This CDR3 reads CASSATSGGSINEQFF. The CDR3 DNA sequence: TGTGCCAGTAGTGCCACTAGCGGGGGGAGTATTAATGAGCAGTTCTTC.

The count of this clone is one. This sequence joins TRBV15 and TRBJ2-1; D is uncertain. In germline, CDR1 is LNHNV, CDR2 YYDKDF (reference sequence). Trimming took 9 bases from V and 4 from J, leaving 13 bases between them. The CDR3 spans 13 residues. The CDR3 loop is CATKLMSYNEQFF. The CDR3 DNA is TGTGCCACGAAGCTCATGTCATACAATGAGCAGTTCTTC. The full variable domain, rest sourced from reference TRBV15 and TRBJ2-1, is DAMVIQNPRYQVTQFGKPVTLSCSQTLNHNVMYWYQQKSSQAPKLLFHYYDKDFNNEADTPDNFQSRRPNTSFCFLDIRSPGLGDTAMYLCATKLMSYNEQFFGPGTRLTVL.

This clone was seen once. The gene calls are TRBV27 and TRBJ2-1; TRBD2 matches 8 bases. V trimming: 6 bases; J trimming: 0 bases; junction bases outside the gene matches: 7. CDR3 length: 16 amino acids. Germline lookup yields CDR1 MNHEY and CDR2 SMNVEV (reference sequence). CDR3: CASRIAGISSYNEQFF. The CDR3, as DNA: TGTGCCAGCAGAATAGCGGGGATTAGCTCCTACAATGAGCAGTTCTTC.

The genes are TRBV19 and TRBJ1-2, with TRBD1 as a possible D gene (6 bases). V was pared by 2 bases and J by 4 bases, with 8 bases between. CDR1 and CDR2 (germline): LNHDA, SQIVND (reference sequence). The CDR3 is 13 amino acids. This chain's CDR3 is CASSIRTAYGYTF. In DNA, the CDR3 is TGTGCCAGTAGTATAAGGACAGCCTATGGCTACACCTTC.

The rearrangement joins TRBV4-1 to TRBJ2-5; maybe TRBD1 (5 bases). This CDR3 contains 15 residues. V was shortened by 1 base and J by 0 bases, with 9 bases between the two germline ends. Germline V lookup: CDR1 MGHRA, CDR2 YSYEKL. The chain's CDR3 is CASSQAGFYQETQYF. CDR3 in DNA: TGCGCCAGCAGCCAAGCAGGGTTCTACCAAGAGACCCAGTACTTC.